The entry below describes one TCR beta chain. This table comes from immunoSEQ multiplex PCR, and its TCRdb copy is limited to in-frame clones, with some not included. The table lists more than 15,000 clones, about 93% of them singletons. Trimming at V came to 0 bases and at J to 2 bases, leaving 2 bases not matched to a gene. Germline loops: CDR1 SGHDT, CDR2 YYEEEE. The CDR3 runs 16 residues. These data come from a study of T cells after posttransplantation cyclophosphamide. The naive gate required viable CD3+CD4+ or CD3+CD8+ cells with CCR7+CD45RA+CD45RO-CD95-CD27+CD28+ phenotype. This chain connects TRBV5-6 to TRBJ2-1; 10 bases fit TRBD2. Sample: naive CD4+ T cells sorted from blood. This sequence was found in a woman between 50 and 59 years old in good health and a related stem cell transplant donor. The CDR3, as DNA: TGTGCCAGCAGCTTGGCCGGACTAGCGGCCTACAATGAGCAGTTCTTC. Amino acids: CASSLAGLAAYNEQFF.